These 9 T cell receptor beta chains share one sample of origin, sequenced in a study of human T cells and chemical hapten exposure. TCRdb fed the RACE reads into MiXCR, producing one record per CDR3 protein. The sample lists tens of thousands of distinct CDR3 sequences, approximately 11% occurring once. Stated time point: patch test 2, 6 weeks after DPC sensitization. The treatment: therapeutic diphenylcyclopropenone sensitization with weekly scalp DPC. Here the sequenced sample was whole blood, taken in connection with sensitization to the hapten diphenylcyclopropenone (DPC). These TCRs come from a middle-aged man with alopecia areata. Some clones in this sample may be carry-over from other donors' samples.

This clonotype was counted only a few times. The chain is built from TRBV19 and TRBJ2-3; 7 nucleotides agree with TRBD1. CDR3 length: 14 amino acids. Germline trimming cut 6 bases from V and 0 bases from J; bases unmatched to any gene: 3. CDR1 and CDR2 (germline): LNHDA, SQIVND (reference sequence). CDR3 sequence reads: CASSRTGSTDTQYF. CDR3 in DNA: TGTGCCAGTAGCCGGACAGGTAGCACAGATACGCAGTATTTT.

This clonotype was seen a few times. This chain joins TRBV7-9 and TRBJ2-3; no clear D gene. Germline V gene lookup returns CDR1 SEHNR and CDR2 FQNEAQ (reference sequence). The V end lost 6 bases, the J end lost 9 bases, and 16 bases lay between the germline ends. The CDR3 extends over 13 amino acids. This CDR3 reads CASSTTTLRTQYF. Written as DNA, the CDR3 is TGTGCCAGCAGTACAACGACTCTGAGGACGCAGTATTTT.

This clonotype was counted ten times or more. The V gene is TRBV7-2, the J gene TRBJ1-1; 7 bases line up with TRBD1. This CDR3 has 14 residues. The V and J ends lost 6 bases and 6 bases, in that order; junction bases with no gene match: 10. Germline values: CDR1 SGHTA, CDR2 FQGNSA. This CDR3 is CASRETGAGPEAFF. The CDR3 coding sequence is TGTGCCAGCAGGGAAACAGGGGCCGGTCCTGAAGCTTTCTTT.

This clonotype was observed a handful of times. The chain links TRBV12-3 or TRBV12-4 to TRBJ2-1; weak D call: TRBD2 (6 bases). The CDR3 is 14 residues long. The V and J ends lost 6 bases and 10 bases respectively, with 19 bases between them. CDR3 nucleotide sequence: TGTGCCAGCAGAACTGGGACTTCTCGGGCGGAGCAGTTCTTC. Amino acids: CASRTGTSRAEQFF.

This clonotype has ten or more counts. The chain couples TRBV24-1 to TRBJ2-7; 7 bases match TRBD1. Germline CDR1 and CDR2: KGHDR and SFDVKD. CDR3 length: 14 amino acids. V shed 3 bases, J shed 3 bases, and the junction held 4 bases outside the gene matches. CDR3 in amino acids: CATSDPRDSYEQYF. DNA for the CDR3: TGTGCCACCAGTGATCCCCGGGACAGCTACGAGCAGTACTTC.

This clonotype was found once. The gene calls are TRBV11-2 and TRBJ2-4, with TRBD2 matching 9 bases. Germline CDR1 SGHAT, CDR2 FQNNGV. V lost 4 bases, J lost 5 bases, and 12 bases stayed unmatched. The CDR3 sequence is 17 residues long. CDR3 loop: CASSSPLGLAMENIQYF. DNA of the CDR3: TGTGCCAGCAGCTCCCCTCTCGGACTAGCGATGGAAAACATTCAGTACTTC.

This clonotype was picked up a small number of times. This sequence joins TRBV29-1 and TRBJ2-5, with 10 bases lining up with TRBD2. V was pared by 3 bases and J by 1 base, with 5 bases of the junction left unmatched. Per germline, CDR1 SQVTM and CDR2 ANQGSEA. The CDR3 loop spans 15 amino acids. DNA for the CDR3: TGCAGCGTTGAGTCGGCTAGCGGGAGCCAAGAGACCCAGTACTTC. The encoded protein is CSVESASGSQETQYF.

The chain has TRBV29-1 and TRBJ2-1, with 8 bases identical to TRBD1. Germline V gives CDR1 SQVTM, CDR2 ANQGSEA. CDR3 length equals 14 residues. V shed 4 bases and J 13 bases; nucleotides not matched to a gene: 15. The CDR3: CSVGQGATHYGQFF. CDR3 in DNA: TGCAGCGTTGGTCAGGGGGCAACCCACTACGGCCAGTTCTTC.

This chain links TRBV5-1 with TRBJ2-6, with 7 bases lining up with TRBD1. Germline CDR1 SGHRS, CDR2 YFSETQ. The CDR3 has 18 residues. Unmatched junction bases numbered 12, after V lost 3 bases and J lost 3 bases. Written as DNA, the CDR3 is TGCGCCAGCAGCTGGACCCTAACGACAGGGAGTGGGGCCAACGTCCTGACTTTC. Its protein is CASSWTLTTGSGANVLTF.